This TCR beta chain was identified during a study of blood T cells in healthy people across ages. PCR was performed a second time for about 7 to 12 cycles using a sample-barcoded 5' primer and a J-beta primer mix. A single record per CDR3 protein comes from TCRdb applying MiXCR to the 5' RACE reads. The sample shows about a million distinct CDR3 sequences, roughly two fifths of them seen only once. Whole-study results and caveats: Unsorted PBMC input precluded a conclusive naive versus antigen-experienced comparison. Unknown donor CMV status possibly confounded expanded clonotype changes.

Germline V CDR1 and CDR2: MNHEY, SVGAGI. J gave up 2 bases and V 0 bases, and 4 bases lay outside the gene matches. The CDR3 has 16 amino acids. There were healthy Caucasian individuals from Russia, aged 6 to 90, serving as donors. Per individual sample, total RNA of at least 6 micrograms was extracted. To note about this clonotype: Its antigen is not known.

The sequenced sample consisted of blood. This sequence was found in a man between 18 and 29 years old in good health. The chain links TRBV6-5 to TRBJ2-1, with 7 bases fitting TRBD1. CDR3 sequence (DNA): TGTGCCAGCAGTTACTCGATAGGGGGCCCCTACAATGAGCAGTTCTTC. Its translation: CASSYSIGGPYNEQFF.